One sample yielded the 24 T cell receptor beta chains listed below, sequenced in a study of cytomegalovirus exposure and HLA in healthy donors. Researchers ran the PCR with 60 Vbeta and 13 Jbeta primers. Data came from immunoSEQ multiplex PCR; TCRdb stores just in-frame clones and leaves some out. This sample's clone table lists just over 150,000 clones. Sequencing was carried out using PBMCs. These receptors were taken from a man aged 25-45 years in good health and CMV-seronegative.

The chain is built from TRBV19 and TRBJ2-3, with 7 nucleotides matching TRBD1. The CDR3 is 17 residues long. J lost 2 bases, V lost 4 bases, and 12 bases had no gene match. Germline assignment: CDR1 LNHDA and CDR2 SQIVND (reference sequence). Here the CDR3 DNA reads TGTGCCAGTAGTACCCCGACAGGGAAAATTCTCACAGATACGCAGTATTTT. Protein product: CASSTPTGKILTDTQYF. Complete variable domain (other parts from reference TRBV19 and TRBJ2-3): DGGITQSPKYLFRKEGQNVTLSCEQNLNHDAMYWYRQDPGQGLRLIYYSQIVNDFQKGDIAEGYSVSREKKESFPLTVTSAQKNPTAFYLCASSTPTGKILTDTQYFGPGTRLTVL.

J is TRBJ2-3 and V is TRBV4-3, with TRBD2 matching 11 bases. Germline CDR1 LGHNA, CDR2 YSLEER. V lost 0 bases and J lost 0; bases outside the gene matches: 5. The CDR3 spans 18 residues. The CDR3 DNA reads as TGCGCCAGCAGCCAAGACAGACTAGCGGGATTCAGCACAGATACGCAGTATTTT. It specifies CASSQDRLAGFSTDTQYF.

The rearrangement joins TRBV9 to TRBJ2-2, with TRBD1 as a possible D gene (6 bases). V lost 2 bases and J lost 0, with 11 bases in between. This CDR3 is built from 16 residues. Germline V gene data show CDR1 as SGDLS and CDR2 as YYNGEE. The CDR3 DNA follows: TGTGCCAGCAGCGTTACCGGGACAACGAACACCGGGGAGCTGTTTTTT. Protein product: CASSVTGTTNTGELFF.

J is TRBJ2-7 and V is TRBV11-3, with 8 bases matching TRBD2. V was clipped by 1 base and J by 5 bases; unmatched bases: 7. The CDR3 has 15 amino acids. Germline V CDR1 and CDR2: SGHNT, YENEEA. CDR3 coding DNA: TGTGCCAGCAGCTTAGGCGGGAGGACCGCCCACGAGCAGTACTTC. Translating gives CASSLGGRTAHEQYF.

The chain recombines TRBV5-1 with TRBJ1-1, with D maybe TRBD1 (6 bases). Germline CDR1 and CDR2: SGHRS and YFSETQ. The CDR3 loop spans 17 amino acids. The germline V and J ends were trimmed by 0 bases and 0 bases, with 15 bases remaining between them. The CDR3: CASSLATRGGMNTEAFF. The CDR3 bases are TGCGCCAGCAGCTTGGCCACCAGGGGTGGGATGAACACTGAAGCTTTCTTT.

CDR3: CASRPPRGYGANVLTF. CDR3 in DNA: TGTGCCAGCAGACCACCCAGGGGATACGGGGCCAACGTCCTGACTTTC. The rearrangement joins TRBV28 to TRBJ2-6; weak D call: TRBD1 (6 bases). Germline V gene data show CDR1 as MDHEN and CDR2 as SYDVKM. The CDR3 totals 16 residues. With 6 bases removed from V and 4 bases from J, the gap between germline ends came to 16 bases.

This sequence joins TRBV19 and TRBJ1-2; 11 bases fit TRBD1. CDR3 length equals 17 residues. Per the germline V gene, CDR1 is LNHDA and CDR2 is SQIVND (reference sequence). Germline trimming cut 4 bases from V and 8 bases from J; bases unmatched to any gene: 15. The chain's CDR3 is CASSTHPDRGLKVGYTF. CDR3 coding DNA: TGTGCCAGTAGTACCCATCCGGACAGGGGGCTAAAGGTCGGCTACACCTTC.

The V and J genes are TRBV6-5 and TRBJ1-4, with unresolved D. The CDR3 is 15 residues long. The ends were cut back, 10 bases at V and 6 bases at J, with 21 bases in the middle. Germline V CDR1 and CDR2: MNHEY, SVGAGI. The DNA for the CDR3 is TGTGCCATCCGTTCCCGGGGTGATCAGGATGAAAAACTGTTTTTT. Protein: CAIRSRGDQDEKLFF.

The CDR3 spells CASSLERPALAVADTQYF. DNA of the CDR3: TGTGCCAGCAGCTTAGAAAGACCGGCACTAGCAGTCGCAGATACGCAGTATTTT. The chain joins TRBV11-1 to TRBJ2-3, with D maybe TRBD2 (6 bases). This CDR3 has 18 residues. The germline gives CDR1 SGHAT, CDR2 FQDESV (reference sequence). The V end was cut by 1 base, the J end by 4 bases, with 21 bases between.

CDR3 nucleotides: TGTGCCAGCAGTCGGACCGGGGGAAGCTATGGCTACACCTTC. Its translation: CASSRTGGSYGYTF. The rearrangement joins TRBV7-2 to TRBJ1-2, with TRBD1 as a possible D gene (5 bases). CDR1 and CDR2 (germline): SGHTA, FQGNSA. V was shortened by 6 bases and J by 4 bases, with 15 bases between the two germline ends. The CDR3 loop spans 14 amino acids.

The chain recombines TRBV10-2 with TRBJ1-5; D perhaps matches TRBD1 (5 bases). Per the germline V gene, CDR1 is WSHSY and CDR2 is SAAADI. The germline V and J ends were trimmed by 2 bases and 7 bases, with 12 bases remaining between them. This CDR3 comprises 14 residues. This CDR3 is CASSEGPRGQPQHF. The CDR3 DNA sequence: TGCGCCAGCAGTGAGGGACCTCGGGGGCAGCCCCAGCATTTT.

Concerning this clone: This sample includes further DNA sequences coding for the same CDR3. V usage is TRBV5-1 and J usage is TRBJ1-5; D gene ambiguous. Germline V gives CDR1 SGHRS, CDR2 YFSETQ. V lost 0 bases, J lost 1 base, and 5 bases lay in between. The CDR3 consists of 14 residues. The CDR3 here is CASSLGGSNQPQHF. Written as DNA, the CDR3 is TGCGCCAGCAGCTTGGGCGGCAGCAATCAGCCCCAGCATTTT.

The chain couples TRBV13 to TRBJ1-1; D is unresolved. Germline CDR1 reads PRHDT; CDR2 reads FYEKMQ (reference sequence). Trimming left V 2 bases short and J 4 bases short, with 8 bases between. This CDR3 spans 13 amino acids. The CDR3 DNA is TGTGCCAGCAGCTTACAGGAGGGCACTGAAGCTTTCTTT. Its translation is CASSLQEGTEAFF.

The chain recombines TRBV30 with TRBJ1-5, with a tentative D call TRBD1 (6 bases). The CDR3 contains 15 residues. Germline lookup yields CDR1 GTSNPN and CDR2 SVGIG (reference sequence). Trimming left V 2 bases short and J 3 bases short, with 14 bases between. CDR3 protein: CAWSSTNRDNQPQHF. The CDR3 coding sequence is TGTGCCTGGAGTTCAACAAACAGGGACAATCAGCCCCAGCATTTT. The whole variable domain, filled in from reference TRBV30 and TRBJ1-5, reads SQTIHQWPATLVQPVGSPLSLECTVEGTSNPNLYWYRQAAGRGLQLLFYSVGIGQISSEVPQNLSASRPQDRQFILSSKKLLLSDSGFYLCAWSSTNRDNQPQHFGDGTRLSIL.

CDR3 sequence: CASSRYQGADIQYF. The CDR3 DNA follows: TGTGCCAGCAGCCGTTACCAGGGGGCGGACATTCAGTACTTC. The V and J genes are TRBV11-3 and TRBJ2-4; 8 positions agree with TRBD1. The V gene's germline CDR1 is SGHNT and CDR2 YENEEA. The CDR3 spans 14 residues. Germline trimming cut 5 bases from V and 8 bases from J; bases unmatched to any gene: 8. The full variable domain, its missing parts supplied by reference TRBV11-3 and TRBJ2-4, is EAGVVQSPRYKIIEKKQPVAFWCNPISGHNTLYWYLQNLGQGPELLIRYENEEAVDDSQLPKDRFSAERLKGVDSTLKIQPAELGDSAVYLCASSRYQGADIQYFGAGTRLSVL.

The V call is TRBV9, the J call TRBJ2-5; 7 bases match TRBD2. V was pared by 2 bases and J by 2 bases, with 6 bases of the junction left unmatched. The CDR3 consists of 15 residues. CDR1 is SGDLS, CDR2 YYNGEE, per germline. The CDR3 region is CASSVSSGAQETQYF. Written as DNA, the CDR3 is TGTGCCAGCAGCGTTTCTAGCGGAGCTCAAGAGACCCAGTACTTC.

V and J are TRBV7-2 and TRBJ2-1, with 8 bases aligning to TRBD2. The CDR3 extends over 15 amino acids. Trimming took 6 bases from V and 0 from J; bases not matched to a gene: 4. The germline gives CDR1 SGHTA, CDR2 FQGNSA. The CDR3 protein is CASRMSGSSYNEQFF. CDR3 DNA: TGTGCCAGCAGGATGAGCGGGAGCTCCTACAATGAGCAGTTCTTC.

The J gene is TRBJ2-7, the V gene TRBV11-2; perhaps TRBD1 as D (6 bases). Trimming removed 0 bases from V and 5 bases from J, with 14 bases in between. The germline V gene encodes CDR1 SGHAT and CDR2 FQNNGV. The CDR3 is 15 amino acids. The CDR3 loop reads CASSLDTGFIHEQYF. The CDR3 region has the DNA TGTGCCAGCAGCTTAGATACAGGGTTCATCCACGAGCAGTACTTC.

The gene calls are TRBV5-5 and TRBJ2-5; 9 nucleotides align to TRBD1. Germline V lookup: CDR1 SGHKS, CDR2 YYEKEE (reference sequence). After removal of 2 bases from V and 5 bases from J, the junction contained 1 base not matched to a gene. There are 13 residues in the CDR3. In DNA form, the CDR3 reads TGTGCCAGCAGCTTCGACAGGGGGGAGACCCAGTACTTC. Protein sequence: CASSFDRGETQYF. Full variable domain (missing parts from reference TRBV5-5 and TRBJ2-5): DAGVTQSPTHLIKTRGQQVTLRCSPISGHKSVSWYQQVLGQGPQFIFQYYEKEERGRGNFPDRFSARQFPNYSSELNVNALLLGDSALYLCASSFDRGETQYFGPGTRLLVL.

The chain uses TRBV28 and TRBJ1-4; D possibly corresponds to TRBD1 (5 bases). Germline V gene data show CDR1 as MDHEN and CDR2 as SYDVKM. Trimming stripped 1 base from V and 1 base from J, with 13 bases between. CDR3 length: 17 amino acids. The CDR3 DNA reads TGTGCCAGCAGTTTATCGGGGACTTGGGGAACTAATGAAAAACTGTTTTTT. This codes for CASSLSGTWGTNEKLFF.

This rearrangement joins TRBV18 to TRBJ1-3; TRBD1 might be the D (6 bases). V dropped 1 base and J dropped 0 bases, with 10 bases sitting between them. This CDR3 spans 16 amino acids. Germline assignment: CDR1 KGHSH and CDR2 LQKENI. For the CDR3, the DNA is TGTGCCAGCTCACCACGGACAGCTGACTCTGGAAACACCATATATTTT. Translating gives CASSPRTADSGNTIYF.

J is TRBJ2-3 and V is TRBV5-4; 8 bases match TRBD2. V was pared by 1 base and J by 0 bases, with 4 bases of the junction left unmatched. Germline CDR1 SGHNT, CDR2 YYREEE (reference sequence). CDR3 size: 16 residues. The CDR3 DNA follows: TGTGCCAGCAGCTTGAAACTAGCGGCTAGCACAGATACGCAGTATTTT. It yields the protein CASSLKLAASTDTQYF.

As to this clone: Additional DNA sequences in this sample encode the identical CDR3. CDR3 loop: CAISGDRVYGYTF. CDR3 DNA sequence: TGTGCCATCAGCGGGGACAGAGTATATGGCTACACCTTC. J is TRBJ1-2 and V is TRBV10-3; 7 nucleotides line up with TRBD1. Germline V gives CDR1 ENHRY, CDR2 SYGVKD. The CDR3 totals 13 residues. With V trimmed by 6 bases and J by 5 bases, 6 bases remained unmatched.

V gene TRBV9 combines with J gene TRBJ2-2; the match to TRBD2 covers 9 bases. This CDR3 contains 16 residues. Germline V gives CDR1 SGDLS, CDR2 YYNGEE. After removal of 2 bases from V and 5 bases from J, the junction contained 7 bases not matched to a gene. CDR3 region: CASSVLSGSLTGELFF. CDR3 nucleotides: TGTGCCAGCAGCGTCCTTAGCGGGAGCCTAACCGGGGAGCTGTTTTTT.